These 9 T cell receptor beta chains came from one sample sequenced in a study of cytomegalovirus exposure and HLA in healthy donors. In the PCR, 60 Vbeta and 13 Jbeta primers were used. Method: immunoSEQ multiplex PCR; TCRdb's copy keeps in-frame clones and lacks some. The sample contains under 200,000 clones, 75% of which appear only once. Sample: PBMCs. The receptors originated from a male donor in good health and CMV-seronegative.

This clone turned up a few times. This rearrangement joins TRBV6-4 to TRBJ2-2, with TRBD1 matching 9 bases. Germline V gene data show CDR1 as MRHNA and CDR2 as SNTAGT. After removal of 3 bases from V and 2 bases from J, the junction contained 1 base not matched to a gene. The CDR3 is 15 residues long. CDR3: CASSEGQGNTGELFF. The CDR3 DNA follows: TGTGCCAGCAGTGAGGGACAGGGTAACACCGGGGAGCTGTTTTTT.

Only a few counts were recorded for this clone. The gene calls are TRBV4-2 and TRBJ2-1; tentative D call: TRBD1 (6 bases). This CDR3 has 15 residues. Germline V gene data show CDR1 as LGHNA and CDR2 as YNFKEQ. Trimming cost V 4 bases and J 8 bases, with 18 bases left between them. The DNA for the CDR3 is TGTGCCAGCAGCCGTACCGGGACAAAGGCCCATGAGCAGTTCTTC. It translates to CASSRTGTKAHEQFF.

This rearrangement joins TRBV7-9 to TRBJ2-5; 7 positions match TRBD1. The CDR3 covers 14 residues. Germline lookup yields CDR1 SEHNR and CDR2 FQNEAQ (reference sequence). Germline trimming cut 6 bases from V and 2 bases from J; bases unmatched to any gene: 6. The CDR3 nucleotides are TGTGCCAGCAGGCCCGGGACAGTACAAGAGACCCAGTACTTC. This sequence encodes CASRPGTVQETQYF.

This chain links TRBV9 with TRBJ2-3, with a tentative D call TRBD2 (5 bases). Trimming removed 0 bases from V and 0 bases from J, with 11 bases in between. The CDR3 runs to 16 residues. Germline V gives CDR1 SGDLS, CDR2 YYNGEE. The CDR3 region has the DNA TGTGCCAGCAGCGTAGACATAGCGCTTAGCACAGATACGCAGTATTTT. The encoded protein is CASSVDIALSTDTQYF.

For the CDR3, the DNA is TGCACCAGCAGCCCGCACAGGGGCTCCTACAATGAGCAGTTCTTC. Translation gives CTSSPHRGSYNEQFF. The chain is built from TRBV1 and TRBJ2-1; the table's D call of TRBD1 was not tested on the DNA. TRBV1 is flagged as a pseudogene. This CDR3 is 15 amino acids long.

This chain uses TRBV27 with TRBJ1-1; TRBD1 might be the D (5 bases). Germline V gene data show CDR1 as MNHEY and CDR2 as SMNVEV (reference sequence). The length of the CDR3 is 13 residues. Trimming removed 5 bases from V and 1 base from J, with 8 bases in between. The CDR3 reads CASSLQGNTEAFF. CDR3 DNA sequence: TGTGCCAGCAGTCTCCAGGGGAACACTGAAGCTTTCTTT.

The chain is built from TRBV2 and TRBJ2-2, with a possible D match to TRBD2 (6 bases). CDR3 length: 15 residues. Germline CDR1 reads SNHLY; CDR2 reads FYNNEI. Trimming left V 9 bases short and J 0 bases short, with 14 bases between. CDR3 nucleotide sequence: TGTGCCAGGGGCGGGGTGGGGTCGAACACCGGGGAGCTGTTTTTT. This translates into CARGGVGSNTGELFF.

The genes are TRBV15 and TRBJ2-7, with TRBD2 identical over 9 bases. V dropped 5 bases and J dropped 6; count of bases not matched to a gene: 5. The CDR3 totals 13 residues. Germline assignment: CDR1 LNHNV and CDR2 YYDKDF (reference sequence). CDR3 nucleotide sequence: TGTGCCACCAGCGTAGCGGGAGTGCGCGAGCAGTACTTC. Its protein product is CATSVAGVREQYF.

The chain has TRBV4-2 and TRBJ1-1; D gene uncertain. Trimming cost V 4 bases and J 1 base, with 7 bases left between them. The CDR3 sequence is 13 residues long. The V gene's germline CDR1 is LGHNA and CDR2 YNFKEQ. The CDR3 DNA reads as TGTGCCAGCAGCCGGCAGGAGAACACTGAAGCTTTCTTT. Its translation: CASSRQENTEAFF.